The rows below give T cell receptor beta chains drawn from one sample of a study of T cell repertoires in cytomegalovirus infection. Using its own MiXCR run on the reads, TCRdb lists one record per CDR3 protein. The sample holds approximately 200,000 distinct CDR3 sequences, roughly 22% seen once. Sequencing used CD8+ T cells from PBMCs. The source of these receptors is a human donor in good health (CMV status not recorded). Some clones in this sample may be carry-over from other donors' samples. Each CDR3 is given with its conserved first and last residue. Fields, in order: J gene, D gene, clone size, V gene, CDR3 DNA, CDR3 protein. A D gene is named only where the DNA matches it firmly. Clone size is not always given. Where it is, it says once, few, many or a class for expanded clones.

J gene: TRBJ2-7; D gene: TRBD1; clone size: few; V gene: TRBV20-1; CDR3 DNA: TGCAGTGCTACGCAATCACAGGGGGCAACCTACGAGCAGTACTTC; CDR3 protein: CSATQSQGATYEQYF
J gene: TRBJ2-2; D gene: TRBD2; clone size: many; V gene: TRBV7-2; CDR3 DNA: TGTGCCAGCAGCTTAGAGAGGAGCGGGGGGGCGCACACCGGGGAGCTGTTTTTT; CDR3 protein: CASSLERSGGAHTGELFF
J gene: TRBJ2-7; D gene: TRBD1; clone size: many; V gene: TRBV13; CDR3 DNA: TGTGCCAGCAGCTTTGGACAGGGGACTTACGAGCAGTACTTC; CDR3 protein: CASSFGQGTYEQYF
J gene: TRBJ1-6; D gene: TRBD1; clone size: many; V gene: TRBV7-2; CDR3 DNA: TGTGCCAGCAGCATATCGGGACAGGGCCTTTATTCACCCCTCCACTTT; CDR3 protein: CASSISGQGLYSPLHF
J gene: TRBJ2-3; D gene: NA; clone size: few; V gene: TRBV29-1; CDR3 DNA: TGCAGCGGGAGTACAGGTTTGGGAGATACGCAGTATTTT; CDR3 protein: CSGSTGLGDTQYF
J gene: TRBJ1-1; D gene: TRBD1; clone size: NA; V gene: TRBV5-5; CDR3 DNA: TGTGCCAGCAGCCGAATACAGGGGGAGACTGAAGCTTTCTTT; CDR3 protein: CASSRIQGETEAFF
J gene: TRBJ2-7; D gene: TRBD1; clone size: NA; V gene: TRBV20-1; CDR3 DNA: TGCAGTGCTAGAGCCACGGGACAGGGATGGGAGCAGTACTTC; CDR3 protein: CSARATGQGWEQYF
J gene: TRBJ1-2; D gene: NA; clone size: NA; V gene: TRBV6-6; CDR3 DNA: TGTGCCAGCAGTTCCTGGGGGTTAACCGCGGGAATCTATGGCTACACCTTC; CDR3 protein: CASSSWGLTAGIYGYTF
J gene: TRBJ1-1; D gene: TRBD1; clone size: NA; V gene: TRBV19; CDR3 DNA: TGTGCCAGTAGTTACGACAGGGGGAACACTGAAGCTTTCTTT; CDR3 protein: CASSYDRGNTEAFF
J gene: TRBJ2-2; D gene: NA; clone size: NA; V gene: TRBV23-1; CDR3 DNA: TGCGCCAGCAGTCAACTGGATCAACCGGGACCCACCTCCACCGGGGAGCTGTTTTTT; CDR3 protein: CASSQLDQPGPTSTGELFF
J gene: TRBJ2-1; D gene: NA; clone size: many; V gene: TRBV7-2; CDR3 DNA: TGTGCCAGCAGCTTAAGGCAGGGAAGTTACAATGAGCAGTTCTTC; CDR3 protein: CASSLRQGSYNEQFF
J gene: TRBJ1-1; D gene: TRBD1; clone size: NA; V gene: TRBV28; CDR3 DNA: TGTGCCAGCAGACTCGGGACAGGGGGCACTGAAGCTTTCTTT; CDR3 protein: CASRLGTGGTEAFF
J gene: TRBJ1-4; D gene: NA; clone size: few; V gene: TRBV7-9; CDR3 DNA: TGTGCCAGCAGCTGGACCCCCGGTGAAAAACTGTTTTTT; CDR3 protein: CASSWTPGEKLFF
J gene: TRBJ2-3; D gene: NA; clone size: many; V gene: TRBV7-6; CDR3 DNA: TGTGCCAGCAGCTCCGGGATCGGAGATACGCAGTATTTT; CDR3 protein: CASSSGIGDTQYF
J gene: TRBJ2-3; D gene: NA; clone size: once; V gene: TRBV20-1; CDR3 DNA: TGCAGTGCTAGAGGGCTAGGTGATACGCAGTATTTT; CDR3 protein: CSARGLGDTQYF
J gene: TRBJ2-2; D gene: NA; clone size: NA; V gene: TRBV5-6; CDR3 DNA: TGTGCCAGCAGCATATTATACACCGGGGAGCTGTTTTTT; CDR3 protein: CASSILYTGELFF
J gene: TRBJ1-5; D gene: NA; clone size: NA; V gene: TRBV30; CDR3 DNA: TGTGCCTGGACCCCCGGGGGACTCAAGGGTTTGATCACAAAGAATCAGCCCCAGCATTTT; CDR3 protein: CAWTPGGLKGLITKNQPQHF
J gene: TRBJ1-1; D gene: NA; clone size: few; V gene: TRBV2; CDR3 DNA: TGTGCCAGCAGTGAAGGCCAGCTGAACACTGAAGCTTTCTTT; CDR3 protein: CASSEGQLNTEAFF
J gene: TRBJ2-5; D gene: NA; clone size: few; V gene: TRBV20-1; CDR3 DNA: TGCAGTGCTAGATCCATCTGGGGGGCTTCAGAGACCCAGTACTTC; CDR3 protein: CSARSIWGASETQYF
J gene: TRBJ2-3; D gene: NA; clone size: few; V gene: TRBV9; CDR3 DNA: TGTGCCAGCAGCACTGAGGTCCCAGATACGCAGTATTTT; CDR3 protein: CASSTEVPDTQYF
J gene: TRBJ1-1; D gene: NA; clone size: few; V gene: TRBV7-8; CDR3 DNA: TGTGCCAGCAGCGCGGGGGGAGGGGGGAGGACTGAAGCTTTCTTT; CDR3 protein: CASSAGGGGRTEAFF
J gene: TRBJ2-7; D gene: TRBD2; clone size: NA; V gene: TRBV20-1; CDR3 DNA: TGCAGTGCTACACCGGGGGGGTACGAGCAGTACTTC; CDR3 protein: CSATPGGYEQYF
J gene: TRBJ2-3; D gene: TRBD2; clone size: NA; V gene: TRBV5-4; CDR3 DNA: TGTGCCAGCAGCTTGGCCAGCGGGGGACCCAGCACAGATACGCAGTATTTT; CDR3 protein: CASSLASGGPSTDTQYF